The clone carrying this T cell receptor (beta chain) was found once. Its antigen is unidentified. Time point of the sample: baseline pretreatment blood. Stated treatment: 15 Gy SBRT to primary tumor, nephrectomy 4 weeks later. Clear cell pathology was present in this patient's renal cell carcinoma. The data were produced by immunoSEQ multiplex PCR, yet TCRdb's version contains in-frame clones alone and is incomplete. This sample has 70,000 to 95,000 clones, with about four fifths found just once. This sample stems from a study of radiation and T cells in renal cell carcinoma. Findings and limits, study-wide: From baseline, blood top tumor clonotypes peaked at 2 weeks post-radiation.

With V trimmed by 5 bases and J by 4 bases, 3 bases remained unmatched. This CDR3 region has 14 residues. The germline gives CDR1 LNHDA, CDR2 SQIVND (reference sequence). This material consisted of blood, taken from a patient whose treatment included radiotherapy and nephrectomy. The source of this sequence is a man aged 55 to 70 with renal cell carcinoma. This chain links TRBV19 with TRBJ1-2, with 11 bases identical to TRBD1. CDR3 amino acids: CASSSGTGGYGYTF. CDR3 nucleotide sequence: TGTGCCAGTAGTTCCGGGACAGGGGGCTATGGCTACACCTTC. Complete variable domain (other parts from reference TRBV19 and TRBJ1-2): DGGITQSPKYLFRKEGQNVTLSCEQNLNHDAMYWYRQDPGQGLRLIYYSQIVNDFQKGDIAEGYSVSREKKESFPLTVTSAQKNPTAFYLCASSSGTGGYGYTFGSGTRLTVV.